Listed below are T cell receptor beta chains from one sample, sequenced in a study of Graves' ophthalmopathy and Graves' hyperthyroidism. TCRdb used MiXCR to reprocess the multiplex PCR reads, holding one entry per CDR3 protein. The sample carries around 1,000,000 distinct CDR3 sequences, around a third recorded once. Specimen: peripheral blood or thyroid tissue (not recorded which). These TCRs come from an adult man with Graves' hyperthyroidism. Each CDR3 is given with its conserved first and last residue. The order of the fields is D gene, clone size, V gene, J gene, CDR3 DNA, CDR3 protein. A D gene is named only where the DNA matches it firmly. Rows may omit the clone size; those that give it use once, few, many or a size class.

>TRBD1|.|TRBV2|TRBJ2-6
TGTGCCAGCAGCGGCGGGACAGGGTTCCCCCTCTCTGGGGCCAACGTCCTGACTTTC
CASSGGTGFPLSGANVLTF
>.|.|TRBV7-8|TRBJ2-1
TGTGCCAGCAGCTTACGGGACTCACCGAGCAATGAGCAGTTCTTC
CASSLRDSPSNEQFF
>TRBD1|few|TRBV6-6|TRBJ2-2
TGTGCCAGCAGTTTTGGGACAGGGTACACCGGGGAGCTGTTTTTT
CASSFGTGYTGELFF
>.|.|TRBV6-6|TRBJ2-7
TGTGCCAGCAATCTACCGGGGAGGAACGAGCAGTACTTC
CASNLPGRNEQYF
>.|once|TRBV7-5|TRBJ1-1
TGTACCTCGACCGAAAAGAACACTGAAGCTTTCTTT
CTSTEKNTEAFF
>.|.|TRBV7-2|TRBJ1-2
TGTGCCAGCAGCAAACTAGCGGGGGGGGGAAACTATGGCTACACCTTC
CASSKLAGGGNYGYTF
>TRBD1|.|TRBV7-8|TRBJ2-7
TGTGCCAGCAGCCAGGGACAGGGAGGCCGGTCCTACGAGCAGTACTTC
CASSQGQGGRSYEQYF
>TRBD1|many|TRBV10-3|TRBJ1-2
TGTGCCATCAGGCGACAGGGGGCGACTGGCTACACCTTC
CAIRRQGATGYTF
>.|few|TRBV20-1|TRBJ2-7
TGCAGTGTTCCGGCGGCGGGGAGGACTTTTTACGAGCAGTACTTC
CSVPAAGRTFYEQYF
>.|many|TRBV6-5|TRBJ1-5
TGTGCCAGCCTCGGGGATTATCAGCCCCAGCATTTT
CASLGDYQPQHF
>.|.|TRBV12-3/TRBV12-4|TRBJ2-6
TGTGCCAGCAGGGGAGGAACGCACAGGGTTTCTGGGGCCAACGTCCTGACTTTC
CASRGGTHRVSGANVLTF
>TRBD2|few|TRBV10-2|TRBJ2-2
TGCGCCAGCATGACTAGCGGGAGGGCCGGGACTGGCGGGGAGCTGTTTTTT
CASMTSGRAGTGGELFF
>.|many|TRBV7-9|TRBJ1-1
TGTGCCAGCAGCTTAGAGGCAGCTATCGAAGCTTTCTTT
CASSLEAAIEAFF
>TRBD2|.|TRBV7-2|TRBJ2-6
TGTGCCAGCAGCTTAGCGTTAGCGGGAGCTGGGGCCAACGTCCTGACTTTC
CASSLALAGAGANVLTF
>.|.|TRBV29-1|TRBJ2-3
TGCAGCGTCCAACAGGAGTATACGCAGTATTTT
CSVQQEYTQYF
>.|.|TRBV5-1|TRBJ1-5
TGCGCCAGCAGAGCGGGACCTTATAGCAATCAGCCCCAGCATTTT
CASRAGPYSNQPQHF
>.|.|TRBV5-1|TRBJ2-7
TGCGCCAGCACCTCATCTAGTGATTCTTACGAGCAGTACTTC
CASTSSSDSYEQYF
>.|many|TRBV10-2|TRBJ1-1
TGCGCCAGCAGTGAATTAGGGCTGAGGGCTTTCTTT
CASSELGLRAFF
>.|many|TRBV2|TRBJ1-3
TGTGCCAGCCTGAAGTCGTTCTCTGGAAACACCATATATTTT
CASLKSFSGNTIYF
>TRBD1|.|TRBV30|TRBJ1-6
TGTGCCTGGGCCGGGACAGGGTATAATTCACCCCTCCACTTT
CAWAGTGYNSPLHF
>TRBD2|.|TRBV29-1|TRBJ2-5
TGCAGCGTAACTAGCGGGCCCAAAGAGACCCAGTACTTC
CSVTSGPKETQYF
>TRBD2|many|TRBV25-1|TRBJ2-2
TGTGCCAGCAGTGGACTAGCGGGAGGGCCTCACACCGGGGAGCTGTTTTTT
CASSGLAGGPHTGELFF
>TRBD2|.|TRBV2|TRBJ2-7
TGTGCCAGCAGTGTTCCCGTACGGGAGGGCAAGTACGAGCAGTACTTC
CASSVPVREGKYEQYF
>.|.|TRBV7-9|TRBJ1-2
TGTGCCAGCAGCGTAATAATTTATGGCTACACCTTC
CASSVIIYGYTF
>.|.|TRBV29-1|TRBJ2-7
TGCAGCGTCGCGGACAGTGACAATCAGCAGTACTTC
CSVADSDNQQYF
>.|many|TRBV7-8|TRBJ1-6
TGTGCCAGCAGCTTACTGGGCTTCTATAATTCACCCCTCCACTTT
CASSLLGFYNSPLHF
>.|once|TRBV29-1|TRBJ2-2
TGCAGTAGCACGGGACGCCACACCGGGGAGCTGTTTTTT
CSSTGRHTGELFF
>.|.|TRBV20-1|TRBJ1-2
TGCAGTGCTGTGGGCAGGAACTATGGCTACACCTTC
CSAVGRNYGYTF
>.|once|TRBV24-1|TRBJ2-5
TGTGCCACCAGTGAGTACCGCTATCCGGAGCAAGAGACCCAGTACTTC
CATSEYRYPEQETQYF
>.|many|TRBV9|TRBJ1-2
TGTGCCAGCAGCGTAGCTACGGGGAGGGCCTTCTATGGCTACACCTTC
CASSVATGRAFYGYTF
>TRBD2|.|TRBV7-9|TRBJ2-7
TGTGCCAGCAGCTCCCGTAGCCAGCGGGGCGCAACCCCCTACGAGCAGTACTTC
CASSSRSQRGATPYEQYF
>.|.|TRBV19|TRBJ1-2
TGTGCCAGTAGTGTCGACAGCGTAGGAGGAAACTATGGCTACACCTTC
CASSVDSVGGNYGYTF